Sequencing of this T cell receptor beta chain was carried out in a study of CD8 T cells in cerebrospinal fluid in Alzheimer's disease. Germline CDR1 SGHAT, CDR2 FQNNGV. This CDR3 is built from 12 residues. All participants were free of acute infectious disease and in good physical condition. Neurodegeneration in patients was confirmed with biomarkers including neurofilament, amyloid-beta and tau. With the 10x single-cell sequencing reads reprocessed, TCRdb shows one record per CDR3 protein and no DNA. Its table lists about 1,100 distinct CDR3 sequences. By frequency, this clonotype registers medium-sized (0.01 to 0.1%).

The sequenced material came from cerebrospinal fluid. The genes are TRBV11-2 and TRBJ2-7. This TCR came from a human donor with Parkinson's disease. CDR3 protein: CASSLIVSEQYF.